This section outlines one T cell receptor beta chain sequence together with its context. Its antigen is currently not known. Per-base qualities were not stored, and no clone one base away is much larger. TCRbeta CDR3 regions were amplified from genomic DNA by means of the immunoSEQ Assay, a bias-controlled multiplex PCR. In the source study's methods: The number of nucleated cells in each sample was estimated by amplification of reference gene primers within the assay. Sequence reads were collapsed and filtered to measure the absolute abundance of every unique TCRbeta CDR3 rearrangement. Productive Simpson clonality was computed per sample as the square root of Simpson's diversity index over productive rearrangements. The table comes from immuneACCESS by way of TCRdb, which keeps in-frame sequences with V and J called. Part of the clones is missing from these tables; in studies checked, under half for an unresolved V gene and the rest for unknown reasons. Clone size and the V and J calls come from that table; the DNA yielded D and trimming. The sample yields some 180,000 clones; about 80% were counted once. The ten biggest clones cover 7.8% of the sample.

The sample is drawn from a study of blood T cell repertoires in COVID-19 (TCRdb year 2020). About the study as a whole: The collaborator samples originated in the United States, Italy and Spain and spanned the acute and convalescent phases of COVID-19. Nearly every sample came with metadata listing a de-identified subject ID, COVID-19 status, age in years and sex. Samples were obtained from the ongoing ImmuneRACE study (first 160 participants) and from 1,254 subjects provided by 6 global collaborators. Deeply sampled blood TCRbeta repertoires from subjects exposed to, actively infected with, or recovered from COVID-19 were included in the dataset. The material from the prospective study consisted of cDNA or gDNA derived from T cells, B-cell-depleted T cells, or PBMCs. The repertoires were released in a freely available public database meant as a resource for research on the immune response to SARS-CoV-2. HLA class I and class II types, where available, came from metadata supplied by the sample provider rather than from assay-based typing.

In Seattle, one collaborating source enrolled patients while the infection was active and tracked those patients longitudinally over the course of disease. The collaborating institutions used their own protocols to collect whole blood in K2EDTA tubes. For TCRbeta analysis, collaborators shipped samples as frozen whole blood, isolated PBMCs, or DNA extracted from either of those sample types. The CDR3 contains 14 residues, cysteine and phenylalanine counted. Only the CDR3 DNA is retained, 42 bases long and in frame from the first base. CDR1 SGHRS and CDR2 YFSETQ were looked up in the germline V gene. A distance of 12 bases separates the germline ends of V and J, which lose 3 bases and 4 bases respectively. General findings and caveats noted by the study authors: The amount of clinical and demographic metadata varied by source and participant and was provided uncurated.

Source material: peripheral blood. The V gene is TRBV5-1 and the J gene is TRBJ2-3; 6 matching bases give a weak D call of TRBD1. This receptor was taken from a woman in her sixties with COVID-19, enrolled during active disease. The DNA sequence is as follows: TGCGCCAGCAGCTCCAGGGGATCGGCAGATACGCAGTATTTT. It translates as CASSSRGSADTQYF.